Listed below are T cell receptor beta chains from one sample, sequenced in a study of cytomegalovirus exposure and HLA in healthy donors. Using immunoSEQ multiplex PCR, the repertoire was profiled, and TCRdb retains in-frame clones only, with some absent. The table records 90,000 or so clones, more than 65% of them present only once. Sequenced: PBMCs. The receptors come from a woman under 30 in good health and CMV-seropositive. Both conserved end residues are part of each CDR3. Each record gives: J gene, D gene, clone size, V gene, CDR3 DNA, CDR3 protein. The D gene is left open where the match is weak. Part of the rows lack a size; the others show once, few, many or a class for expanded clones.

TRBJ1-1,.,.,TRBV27,TGTGCCAGCACGGCGAGGGCAGGCACTGAAGCTTTCTTT,CASTARAGTEAFF
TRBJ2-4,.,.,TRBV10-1,TGCGCCAGCAGGAATACGGTGAACAAAAACATTCAGTACTTC,CASRNTVNKNIQYF
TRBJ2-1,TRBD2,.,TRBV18,TGTGCCAGCTCACCCCTAGCGGGAGGCTTCGGCAATGAGCAGTTCTTC,CASSPLAGGFGNEQFF
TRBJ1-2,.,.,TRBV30,TGTGCCTGGAGTGTAGGGGCAGCGGGAGGCTACACCTTC,CAWSVGAAGGYTF
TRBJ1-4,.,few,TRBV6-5,TGTGCCAGCAGTTACACCCAGGGGACTAATGAAAAACTGTTTTTT,CASSYTQGTNEKLFF
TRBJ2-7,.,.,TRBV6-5,TGTGCCAGCAAGCGCGGGATATCCTACGAGCAGTACTTC,CASKRGISYEQYF
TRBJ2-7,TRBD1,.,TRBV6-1,TGTGCCAGCAGTGAAGGGACAGGAGCCTACGAGCAGTACTTC,CASSEGTGAYEQYF
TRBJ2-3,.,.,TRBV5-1,TGCGCCAGCAGCTTGGAACAGGGAAGGACGCAGTATTTT,CASSLEQGRTQYF
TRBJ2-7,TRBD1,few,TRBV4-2,TGTGCCAGCAGCCATTACGGACAGGGGGCCTCCTTCTCCTACGAGCAGTACTTC,CASSHYGQGASFSYEQYF
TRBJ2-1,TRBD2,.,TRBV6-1,TGTGCCAGCAGTGAAGGACTAGCGGGTTACAATGAGCAGTTCTTC,CASSEGLAGYNEQFF
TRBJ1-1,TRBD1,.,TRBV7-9,TGTGCCAGCAGCTCGACAGGGAATACTGAAGCTTTCTTT,CASSSTGNTEAFF
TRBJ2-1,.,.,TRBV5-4,TGTGCCAGCAGCTTGTCGGGGGGCATCTTTGAGCAGTTCTTC,CASSLSGGIFEQFF
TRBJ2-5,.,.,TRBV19,TGTGCCAGTAGATTCTCGGTTCGGGTGGAGACCCAGTACTTC,CASRFSVRVETQYF
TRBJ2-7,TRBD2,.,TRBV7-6,TGTGCCAGCAGCTTATTCCACGGGGGGAGCTCCTACGAGCAGTACTTC,CASSLFHGGSSYEQYF
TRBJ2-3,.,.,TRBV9,TGTGCCAGCAGCTCAACGGACTGGATAAGCACAGATACGCAGTATTTT,CASSSTDWISTDTQYF
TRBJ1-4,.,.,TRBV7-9,TGTGCCAGCAGCAACTTGGAGGGAGGGACGGGGAATGAAAAACTGTTTTTT,CASSNLEGGTGNEKLFF
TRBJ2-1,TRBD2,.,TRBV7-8,TGTGCCAGCAGCTTCGGCCTAGCGGGTTACAATGAGCAGTTCTTC,CASSFGLAGYNEQFF
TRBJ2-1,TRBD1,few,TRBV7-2,TGTGCCAGCAGCTTCCGGGGGGACAGGGGGTACGAGCAGTTCTTC,CASSFRGDRGYEQFF
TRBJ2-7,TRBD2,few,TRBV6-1,TGTGCCAGCAGTGAACCCGCAGGGCTAGCGGGGTACTACGAGCAGTACTTC,CASSEPAGLAGYYEQYF
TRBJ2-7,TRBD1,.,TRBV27,TGTGCCAGTGGACCGGACAGGTCCTTATCCTACGAGCAGTACTTC,CASGPDRSLSYEQYF